These 16 T cell receptor beta chains originate from one sample sequenced in a study of regulatory T cells in long-lasting Graves disease. The authors built TCR beta libraries using iRepertoire HTBI primers and Arm-PCR of CDR3 regions. TCRdb independently ran MiXCR on the multiplex PCR reads; one entry per CDR3 protein. The repertoire consists of more than 450,000 distinct CDR3 sequences, with around 15% occurring once and the leading ten covering 12%. Time point meaning: newly diagnosed GD, antithyroid drugs for less than 3 months. PBMC-extracted RNA yielded the TCR library. A further study also used this sample, focusing on T cells in Graves' hyperthyroidism and ophthalmopathy.

The sequencing here drew on peripheral blood mononuclear cells (PBMCs), taken at new diagnosis, from a patient treated with antithyroid drugs. These receptors all come from a man aged 35 to 55 with Graves disease.

The chain is built from TRBV20-1 and TRBJ1-4; D not certain. The CDR3 runs to 12 residues. V lost 6 bases to trimming and J lost 8 bases, with 13 bases between them. The V gene's germline CDR1 is DFQATT and CDR2 SNEGSKA (reference sequence). The CDR3 DNA reads as TGCAGTGCCCTCCCGAGGGTGGAAAAACTGTTTTTT. Its protein is CSALPRVEKLFF.

The chain combines TRBV20-1 with TRBJ1-5, with D possibly matching TRBD1 (5 bases). This CDR3 is built from 13 residues. The germline V gene encodes CDR1 DFQATT and CDR2 SNEGSKA (reference sequence). Between the trimmed V and J ends, which lost 6 bases and 4 bases, there was a span of 13 bases. The CDR3 region has the DNA TGCAGTGCACAACCCGAGGGGAATCAGCCCCAGCATTTT. Protein sequence: CSAQPEGNQPQHF.

This clonotype has ten or more counts. This rearrangement joins TRBV28 to TRBJ2-1; 12 bases are a match to TRBD2. Per the germline V gene, CDR1 is MDHEN and CDR2 is SYDVKM. After removal of 3 bases from V and 6 bases from J, the junction contained 6 bases not matched to a gene. The CDR3 extends over 16 amino acids. The CDR3 sequence: CASSFLAGGRGNEQFF. The CDR3 nucleotides are TGTGCCAGCAGTTTCCTAGCGGGAGGGAGGGGCAATGAGCAGTTCTTC.

The CDR3 loop reads CASSFRPFAGGRRETQYF. CDR3 sequence (DNA): TGTGCCAGCAGCTTCCGGCCTTTTGCGGGAGGCCGCCGGGAGACCCAGTACTTC. The chain couples TRBV13 to TRBJ2-5, with 8 positions matching TRBD2. CDR3 length equals 18 residues. CDR1 is PRHDT and CDR2 is FYEKMQ in the germline V gene (reference sequence). The junction had 17 bases not matched to a gene; V was cut back by 3 bases and J by 5 bases.

V and J are TRBV4-1 and TRBJ2-1; perhaps D is TRBD1 or TRBD2 (5 bases each). Trimming removed 2 bases from V and 8 bases from J, with 19 bases in between. The CDR3 is 16 residues long. Germline CDR1 reads MGHRA; CDR2 reads YSYEKL. The CDR3 sequence is CASSQKEVGLAYEQFF. CDR3 DNA sequence: TGCGCCAGCAGCCAAAAGGAGGTGGGGCTAGCATATGAGCAGTTCTTC.

This clonotype has a count of ten or more. V and J are TRBV30 and TRBJ2-5; D remains unclear. V lost 0 bases to trimming and J lost 4 bases, with 12 bases between them. Germline CDR1 is GTSNPN and CDR2 is SVGIG (reference sequence). The CDR3 runs 14 residues. The CDR3 DNA follows: TGTGCCTGGAGTGTTTATTCATTAGGAGAGACCCAGTACTTC. This codes for CAWSVYSLGETQYF.

At least ten counts were recorded for this clonotype. V gene TRBV28 combines with J gene TRBJ2-5, with D tentatively TRBD2 (5 bases). The CDR3 runs 15 residues. V shed 3 bases and J shed 1 base, with 12 bases lying between them. Germline assignment: CDR1 MDHEN and CDR2 SYDVKM. The CDR3 region is CASSFPGVVQETQYF. CDR3 sequence (DNA): TGTGCCAGCAGTTTTCCCGGGGTCGTCCAAGAGACCCAGTACTTC. Looking up the rest from reference TRBV28 and TRBJ2-5 gives the full variable domain: DVKVTQSSRYLVKRTGEKVFLECVQDMDHENMFWYRQDPGLGLRLIYFSYDVKMKEKGDIPEGYSVSREKKERFSLILESASTNQTSMYLCASSFPGVVQETQYFGPGTRLLVL.

There are many counts of this clonotype. The V call is TRBV12-3 or TRBV12-4, the J call TRBJ2-2, with D unresolved. Trimming stripped 8 bases from V and 7 bases from J, with 14 bases between. The CDR3 has 13 amino acids. The CDR3 is CASSNRVFGELFF. The CDR3 DNA follows: TGTGCCAGCTCGAACCGGGTATTCGGGGAGCTGTTTTTT.

J is TRBJ2-5 and V is TRBV6-5, with TRBD2 as a possible D gene (6 bases). Germline V gene lookup returns CDR1 MNHEY and CDR2 SVGAGI. CDR3 length: 15 amino acids. V was trimmed by 0 bases and J by 5 bases, leaving 13 bases between them. The CDR3 bases are TGTGCCAGCAGTTACTCTGGGGAGGAAGGGGAGACCCAGTACTTC. This sequence encodes CASSYSGEEGETQYF.

This clonotype was recorded at least ten times. The chain recombines TRBV12-3 or TRBV12-4 with TRBJ1-1; D perhaps matches TRBD1 (5 bases). This CDR3 is built from 15 residues. V was trimmed by 6 bases and J by 3 bases, leaving 17 bases between them. The CDR3 here is CASRSDRLGDTEAFF. The DNA for the CDR3 is TGTGCCAGCAGATCCGACAGATTGGGGGACACTGAAGCTTTCTTT.

This clonotype has more than one count but fewer than ten. This chain connects TRBV3-1 to TRBJ2-7; 7 bases match TRBD2. The CDR3 has 14 residues. From germline, CDR1 is LGHDT and CDR2 YNNKEL (reference sequence). Trimming cost V 5 bases and J 0 bases; bases outside gene matches: 4. The DNA for the CDR3 is TGTGCCAGCAGCTCCTGGACTAGCTCCTACGAGCAGTACTTC. Protein: CASSSWTSSYEQYF.

The V call is TRBV19, the J call TRBJ2-4, with no clear D. The CDR3 extends over 17 amino acids. Trimming shortened V by 5 bases and J by 0 bases, and 17 bases separated the two germline ends. CDR1 is LNHDA, CDR2 SQIVND, per germline (reference sequence). The CDR3: CASSASPGFGAKNIQYF. The CDR3 DNA reads as TGTGCCAGTAGTGCCTCCCCGGGCTTCGGAGCCAAAAACATTCAGTACTTC.

The chain combines TRBV6-2 or TRBV6-3 with TRBJ2-1, with 8 bases matching TRBD2. CDR3 length: 16 residues. After removal of 0 bases from V and 2 bases from J, the junction contained 3 bases not matched to a gene. Germline-derived CDR1 and CDR2 are MNHEY and SVGEGT. The CDR3, as DNA: TGTGCCAGCAGTTACTCGGCGGGAGGTACCTACAATGAGCAGTTCTTC. Amino acids: CASSYSAGGTYNEQFF.

The table lists this clonotype with many counts. This chain connects TRBV2 to TRBJ1-5, with a tentative D call TRBD1 (6 bases). Germline CDR1 and CDR2: SNHLY and FYNNEI. V lost 6 bases and J lost 5, with 14 bases in between. The CDR3 runs 14 residues. Here the CDR3 reads CASRKQGSYQPQHF. The CDR3 DNA reads TGTGCCAGCAGGAAACAGGGCTCCTATCAGCCCCAGCATTTT.

This chain connects TRBV20-1 to TRBJ2-1; no clear D. Trimming stripped 6 bases from V and 4 bases from J, with 16 bases between. Per the germline V gene, CDR1 is DFQATT and CDR2 is SNEGSKA (reference sequence). The CDR3 covers 14 residues. The CDR3: CSASSSGLYNEQFF. The CDR3 DNA sequence: TGCAGTGCCAGTAGCTCGGGTTTATACAATGAGCAGTTCTTC.

There are many counts of this clonotype. The chain uses TRBV29-1 and TRBJ2-5, with D hard to call. The V gene lost 4 bases and the J gene lost 3 bases, with 9 bases spanning the gap. Germline V lookup: CDR1 SQVTM, CDR2 ANQGSEA. This CDR3 comprises 12 residues. The CDR3 reads CSVGSAEETQYF. DNA for the CDR3: TGCAGCGTTGGATCGGCAGAAGAGACCCAGTACTTC. The variable domain in full, completed from reference TRBV29-1 and TRBJ2-5, reads SAVISQKPSRDICQRGTSLTIQCQVDSQVTMMFWYRQQPGQSLTLIATANQGSEATYESGFVIDKFPISRPNLTFSTLTVSNMSPEDSSIYLCSVGSAEETQYFGPGTRLLVL.